This TCR beta chain came from a study of CD8+CD57+ T cells in acquired aplastic anemia. General study points: Almost 30 CD8+ CDR3 sequences occurred in both the patients and the controls.

Previously, flow cytometry had revealed CD8+CD57+ cell expansion in the patients chosen for sequencing. CDR1 KGHSH and CDR2 LQKENI come from the germline V gene. The CDR3 spans 14 residues. Template material for TCR beta VDJ and CDR3 profiling consisted of genomic DNA. TCRdb itself ran the reads through MiXCR, one entry per CDR3 protein. In the table there are approximately 300,000 distinct CDR3 sequences, 45% to 65% of which are singletons. On this clonotype: What it recognizes is unknown. This may stem from a read error, because a much larger clone lies one nucleotide away.

V gene TRBV18 combines with J gene TRBJ1-5; D call uncertain. Sequencing was performed on sorted CD4+, CD8+, or CD8+CD57+ T cells (not recorded which) from PBMCs. This TCR was recovered from a human donor with aplastic anemia. The CDR3 nucleotides are TGTGACAGCTCACCAGAAGACAGCAATCAGCCCCAGCATTTT. Amino acids: CDSSPEDSNQPQHF. Full variable domain (remainder filled in from reference TRBV18 and TRBJ1-5): NAGVMQNPRHLVRRRGQEARLRCSPMKGHSHVYWYRQLPEEGLKFMVYLQKENIIDESGMPKERFSAEFPKEGPSILRIQQVVRGDSAAYFCDSSPEDSNQPQHFGDGTRLSIL.